This T cell receptor beta chain was captured by sequencing in a study of neoadjuvant anti-PD-1 for oral cavity cancer. Study details: Before surgery, most patients got three to four biweekly 3 mg/kg nivolumab doses. Patients without progression received a fourth nivolumab dose around day 43, then surgical resection on days 50-56.

Cohort: HPV-negative, locally advanced oral cavity squamous cell carcinoma patients. This CDR3 contains 14 residues. Germline V gene sequence: CDR1 MNHEY, CDR2 SVGAGI. After removal of 4 bases from V and 8 bases from J, the junction contained 8 bases not matched to a gene. Two replicates per tumor sample, mostly from 4 to 5.5 ug of genomic DNA. Sequencing used immunoSEQ multiplex PCR; TCRdb keeps in-frame clones, though not all of them. The table includes some 13,000 clones, 64% detected once. The V call is TRBV6-5, the J call TRBJ2-1, with 7 positions matching TRBD1. The specimen was tumor tissue, collected before nivolumab (anti-PD-1) treatment. This clonotype was obtained from a person aged 35-79 years with oral cavity squamous cell carcinoma. The donor label of this sample is uncertain. CDR3 coding DNA: TGTGCCAGCAGTTCCGACAGGGCGCATTATGAGCAGTTCTTC. It translates to CASSSDRAHYEQFF.